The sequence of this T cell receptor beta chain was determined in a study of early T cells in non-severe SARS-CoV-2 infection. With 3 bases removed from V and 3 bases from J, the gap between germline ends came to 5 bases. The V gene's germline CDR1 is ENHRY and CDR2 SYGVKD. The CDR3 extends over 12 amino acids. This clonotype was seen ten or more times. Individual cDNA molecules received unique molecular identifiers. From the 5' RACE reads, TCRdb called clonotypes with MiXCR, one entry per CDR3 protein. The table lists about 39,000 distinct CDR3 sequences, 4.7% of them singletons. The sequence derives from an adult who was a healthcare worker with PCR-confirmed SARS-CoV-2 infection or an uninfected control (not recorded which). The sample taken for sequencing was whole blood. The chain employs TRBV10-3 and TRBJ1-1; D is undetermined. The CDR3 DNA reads TGTGCCATCAGTGATGGAGACACTGAAGCTTTCTTT. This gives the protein CAISDGDTEAFF.